This note documents a single T cell receptor beta chain sequence. Its antigen is still unknown. Stated treatment: oral pan-JAK inhibitor, 5-10 mg twice daily. CDR1 GTSNPN and CDR2 SVGIG come from the germline V gene (reference sequence). V was cut by 4 bases and J by 7 bases, with 17 bases left in between. This CDR3 is 15 amino acids long. Extracted RNA was reverse transcribed into cDNA, the sequencing template. The data were produced by immunoSEQ multiplex PCR, yet TCRdb's version contains in-frame clones alone and is incomplete. The sample yields around 100,000 clones, roughly three fifths seen once. This sample was taken from a study of CD8+ T cells in alopecia areata. General study results and limits: On tofacitinib, scalp and blood still held many of the expanded lesional clones. Alphabeta T cells residing in normal skin are also sequenced in scalp samples. Lesional scalp exceeded normal scalp in clonality, especially in alopecia totalis/universalis.

The genes are TRBV30 and TRBJ2-6; D perhaps matches TRBD1 (6 bases). This specimen consisted of CD8+ T cells sorted from blood, obtained at week 24, from a patient treated with tofacitinib. The clonotype originates from a human donor with alopecia areata. CDR3 in amino acids: CAWMGHPRVANVLTF. CDR3 nucleotides: TGTGCCTGGATGGGACATCCTCGCGTCGCCAACGTCCTGACTTTC.